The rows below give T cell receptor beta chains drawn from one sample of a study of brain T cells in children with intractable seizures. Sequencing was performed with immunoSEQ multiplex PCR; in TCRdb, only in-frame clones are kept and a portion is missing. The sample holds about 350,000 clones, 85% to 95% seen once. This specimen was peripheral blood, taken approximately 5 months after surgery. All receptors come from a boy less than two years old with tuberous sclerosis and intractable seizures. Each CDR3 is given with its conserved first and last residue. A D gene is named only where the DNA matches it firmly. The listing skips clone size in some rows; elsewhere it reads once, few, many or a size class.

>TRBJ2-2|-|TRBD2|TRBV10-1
CASSESGLADPTGELFF
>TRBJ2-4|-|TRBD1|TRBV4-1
CASSQGLQGAGNQYF
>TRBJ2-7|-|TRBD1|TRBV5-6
CASRLGTGSYYEQYF
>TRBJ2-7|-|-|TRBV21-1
CASPIRGGTGSYYEQYF
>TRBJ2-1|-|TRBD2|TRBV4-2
CASSQTPSGGFYNEQFF
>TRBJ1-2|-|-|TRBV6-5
CASSYWYGSPDGYTF
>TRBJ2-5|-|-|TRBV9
CASSVADRLGVETQYF
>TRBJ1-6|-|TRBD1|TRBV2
CASSERTGPSPLHF
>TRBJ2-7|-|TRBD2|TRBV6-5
CASSYREVPTYEQYF
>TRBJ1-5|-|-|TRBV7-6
CASSLGSPNQPQHF
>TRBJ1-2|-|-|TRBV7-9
CASSSGRDRPDYGYTF
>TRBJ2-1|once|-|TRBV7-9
CASSLMREQFF
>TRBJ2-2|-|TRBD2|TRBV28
CASSLGWTSGSPGELFF
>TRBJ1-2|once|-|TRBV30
CAWRDSYGYTF
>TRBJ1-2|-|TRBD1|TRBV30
CAWALGTGDGYTF
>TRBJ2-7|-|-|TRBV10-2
CASRAYGGHSYEQYF
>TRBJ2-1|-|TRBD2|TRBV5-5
CASSASGGSYNEQFF
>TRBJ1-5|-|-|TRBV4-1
CASSQEVGLRAGNQPQHF
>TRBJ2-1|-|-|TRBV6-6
CASSYEGGEQFF
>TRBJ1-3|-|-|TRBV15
CATSRDYSRTGNTIYF
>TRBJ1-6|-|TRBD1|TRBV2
CASSELSGHATGANSPLHF
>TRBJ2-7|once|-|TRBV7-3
CASSLIHEQYF
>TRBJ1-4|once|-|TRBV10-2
CASSDRGSLGKLFF
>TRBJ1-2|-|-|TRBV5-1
CASSLGPGPDNYGYTF
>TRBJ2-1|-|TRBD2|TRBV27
CATTLRGGFYNEQFF
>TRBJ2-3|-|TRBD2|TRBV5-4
CASSTGLAGGKSSTDTQYF
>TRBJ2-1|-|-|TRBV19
CASSIITNNEQFF
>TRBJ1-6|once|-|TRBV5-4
CASSLGQYNSPLHF
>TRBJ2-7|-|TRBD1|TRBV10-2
CASSLPGQGPYEQYF
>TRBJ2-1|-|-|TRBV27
CASSPTRVSTYNEQFF
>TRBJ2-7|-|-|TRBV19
CASSTRTPPYEQYF
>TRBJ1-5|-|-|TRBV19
CASSLQGSGNQPQHF
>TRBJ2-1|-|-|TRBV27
CASSFSPANEQFF
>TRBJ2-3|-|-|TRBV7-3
CASSLTPADTQYF
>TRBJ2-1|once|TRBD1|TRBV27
CASSLSGQGYNEQFF
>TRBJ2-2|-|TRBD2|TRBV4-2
CASSRISGRNTGELFF
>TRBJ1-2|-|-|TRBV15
CATSRTSGSLGYTF
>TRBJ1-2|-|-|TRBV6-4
CASSEEGKGGYTF
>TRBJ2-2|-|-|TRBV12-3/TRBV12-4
CASSLLGTGELFF
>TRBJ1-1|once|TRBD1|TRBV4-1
CASSQGIPTGYWTEAFF
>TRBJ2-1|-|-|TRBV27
CASSATGYNEQFF
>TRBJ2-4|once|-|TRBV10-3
CATPDELAKNIQYF
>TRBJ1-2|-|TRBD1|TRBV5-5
CASSLGTVGGDYGYTF
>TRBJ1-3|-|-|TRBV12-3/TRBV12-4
CASSLGAIPIYF
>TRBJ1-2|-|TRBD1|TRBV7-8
CASSSRDRVGYTF
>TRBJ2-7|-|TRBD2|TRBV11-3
CASSYTSGPYEQYF
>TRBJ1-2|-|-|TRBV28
CASSLGGAYGYTF
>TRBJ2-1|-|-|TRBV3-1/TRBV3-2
CASSHLDPGNEQFF
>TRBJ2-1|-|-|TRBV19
CASSRVSSYNEQFF
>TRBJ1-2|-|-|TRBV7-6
CASSAGLSGVAGYTF
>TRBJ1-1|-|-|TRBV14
CASSQNDDRSGTEAFF
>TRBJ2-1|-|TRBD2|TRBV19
CASSATSGGTYNEQFF
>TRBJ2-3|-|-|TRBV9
CASTRQAVTDTQYF
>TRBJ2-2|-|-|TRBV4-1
CASSQEWLDYGGELFF
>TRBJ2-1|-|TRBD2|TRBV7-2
CASSLASGGHNEQFF